The clone carrying this TCR beta chain was recorded a few times. Its antigen is as yet unknown. The data were obtained in a study of T-cell reconstitution after alpha-beta-depleted transplantation in children. Findings of the study overall: Alpha-beta T cells present about two months after transplant were reported to originate from several hundred expanded graft clones.

Unique molecular identifiers tagged the TCRbeta library. One entry per CDR3 protein, called by TCRdb with MiXCR from the PCR reads. Of approximately 1,000,000 distinct CDR3 sequences in the sample, under 30% were seen once. The junction had 9 bases not matched to a gene; V was cut back by 6 bases and J by 5 bases. CDR1 is DFQATT and CDR2 is SNEGSKA in the germline V gene (reference sequence). The CDR3 length is 14 residues. The V call is TRBV20-1, the J call TRBJ2-5; 10 nucleotides line up with TRBD1. This receptor was taken from a boy younger than two who had a stem cell transplant for SCID, so the T cells may come from the graft donor. The sequences come from PBMCs, mostly from graft donor cells, collected 360 days after TCRalphabeta/CD19-depleted stem cell transplant. As DNA, the CDR3 is TGCAGTGCGTCGGACAGGGGGATAGAGGAGACCCAGTACTTC. This sequence encodes CSASDRGIEETQYF.